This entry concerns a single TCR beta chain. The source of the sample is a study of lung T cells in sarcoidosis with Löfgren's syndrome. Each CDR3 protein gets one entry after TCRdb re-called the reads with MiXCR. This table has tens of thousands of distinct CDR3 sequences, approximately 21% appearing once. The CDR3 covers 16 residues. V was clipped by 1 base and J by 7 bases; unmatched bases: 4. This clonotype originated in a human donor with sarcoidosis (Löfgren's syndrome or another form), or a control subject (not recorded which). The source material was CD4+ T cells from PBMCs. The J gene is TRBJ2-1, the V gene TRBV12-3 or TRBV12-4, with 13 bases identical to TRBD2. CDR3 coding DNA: TGTGCCAGCAGTTTAGGACTAGCGGGGGGAAGGAATGAGCAGTTCTTC. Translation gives CASSLGLAGGRNEQFF.